The text below deals with one T cell receptor beta chain. Its target is not known. With a much larger clone just one base away, this may be a read error. Since the CDR3 does not end with the conserved phenylalanine or tryptophan, this likely comes from a read error. The data originate from a study of T cells after yellow fever vaccination. Study-level points and caveats: FACS-sorted repertoires could harbor abundant contaminating bulk-population clonotypes.

TCRdb re-analysed the 5' RACE reads in MiXCR, keeping a single row per CDR3 protein. The sample yields 200,000 to 300,000 distinct CDR3 sequences, over 6.5% seen once. Per the germline V gene, CDR1 is SGHRS and CDR2 is YFSETQ. The CDR3 runs to 13 residues. V dropped 5 bases and J dropped 0 bases, with 8 bases sitting between them. This clonotype was obtained from a man aged 30 to 39 who received the YFV17D yellow fever vaccine. The rearrangement uses TRBV5-1 and TRBJ1-1; D unresolved. This specimen consisted of CD4+ T cells sorted from PBMCs, obtained on the day of the yellow fever booster vaccination. The CDR3 bases are TGCGCCAGCAGAAGCGGCTTGAACACTGAAGCTTTCTCT. Its translation: CASRSGLNTEAFS.